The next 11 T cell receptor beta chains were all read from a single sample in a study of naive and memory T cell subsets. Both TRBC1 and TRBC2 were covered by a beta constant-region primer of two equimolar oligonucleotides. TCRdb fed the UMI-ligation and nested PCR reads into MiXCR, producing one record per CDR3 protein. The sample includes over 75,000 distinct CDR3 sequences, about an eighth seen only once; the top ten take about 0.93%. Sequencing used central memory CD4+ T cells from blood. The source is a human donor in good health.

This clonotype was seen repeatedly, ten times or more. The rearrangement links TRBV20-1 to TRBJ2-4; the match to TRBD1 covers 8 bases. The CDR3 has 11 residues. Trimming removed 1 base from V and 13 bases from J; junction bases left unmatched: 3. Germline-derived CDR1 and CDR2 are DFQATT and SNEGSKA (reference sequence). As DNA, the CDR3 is TGCAGTGCTAGAGCGGACAGGGAACAGTACTTC. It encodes CSARADREQYF.

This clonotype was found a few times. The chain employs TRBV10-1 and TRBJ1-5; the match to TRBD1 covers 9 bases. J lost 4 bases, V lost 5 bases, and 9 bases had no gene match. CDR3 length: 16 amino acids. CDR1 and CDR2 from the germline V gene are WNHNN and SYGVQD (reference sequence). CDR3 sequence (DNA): TGCGCCAGCAGTAAGAGGACAGGGGAGATAAATCAGCCCCAGCATTTT. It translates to CASSKRTGEINQPQHF.

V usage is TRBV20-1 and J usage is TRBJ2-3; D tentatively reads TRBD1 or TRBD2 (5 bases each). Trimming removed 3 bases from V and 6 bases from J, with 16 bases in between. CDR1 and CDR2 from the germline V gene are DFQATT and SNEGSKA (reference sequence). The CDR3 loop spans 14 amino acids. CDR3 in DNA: TGCAGTGCTAGGAGGGGACCTAGCTACGATACGCAGTATTTT. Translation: CSARRGPSYDTQYF.

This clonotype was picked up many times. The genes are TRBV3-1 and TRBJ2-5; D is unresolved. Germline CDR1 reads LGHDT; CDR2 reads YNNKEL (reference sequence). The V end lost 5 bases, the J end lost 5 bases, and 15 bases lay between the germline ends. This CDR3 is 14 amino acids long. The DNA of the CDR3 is TGTGCCAGCAGCAATCGAAACCCGGCGGAGACCCAGTACTTC. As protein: CASSNRNPAETQYF.

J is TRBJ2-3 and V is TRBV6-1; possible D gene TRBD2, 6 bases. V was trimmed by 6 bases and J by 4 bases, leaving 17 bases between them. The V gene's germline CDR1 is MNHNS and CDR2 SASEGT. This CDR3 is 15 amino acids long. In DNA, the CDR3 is TGTGCCAGCAGCGGGGGTGCAGGGTTTGCAGATACGCAGTATTTT. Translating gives CASSGGAGFADTQYF.

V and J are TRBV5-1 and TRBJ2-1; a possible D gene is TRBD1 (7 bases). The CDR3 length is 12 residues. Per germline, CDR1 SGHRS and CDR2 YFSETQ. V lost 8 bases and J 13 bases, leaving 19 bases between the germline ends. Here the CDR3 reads CASRGGGTPQFF. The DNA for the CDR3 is TGCGCCAGTCGAGGGGGCGGGACACCTCAGTTCTTC.

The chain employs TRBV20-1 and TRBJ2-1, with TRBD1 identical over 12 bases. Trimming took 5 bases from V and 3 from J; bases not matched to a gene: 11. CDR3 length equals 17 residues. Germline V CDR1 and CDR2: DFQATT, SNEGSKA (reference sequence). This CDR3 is CSAPGQGATPLYNEQFF. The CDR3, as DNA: TGCAGTGCTCCGGGACAGGGGGCGACCCCCCTCTACAATGAGCAGTTCTTC.

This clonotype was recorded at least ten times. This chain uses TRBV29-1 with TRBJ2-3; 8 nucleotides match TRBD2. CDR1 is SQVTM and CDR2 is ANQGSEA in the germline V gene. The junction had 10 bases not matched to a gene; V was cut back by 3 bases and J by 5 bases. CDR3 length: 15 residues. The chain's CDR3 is CSVDRDGRAGDTQYF. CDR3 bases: TGCAGCGTTGACCGCGACGGGAGGGCGGGAGATACGCAGTATTTT.

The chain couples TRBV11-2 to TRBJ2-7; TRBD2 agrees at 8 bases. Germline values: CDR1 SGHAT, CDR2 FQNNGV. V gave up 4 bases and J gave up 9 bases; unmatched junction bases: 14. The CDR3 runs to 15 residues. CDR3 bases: TGTGCCAGCAGCTCAACTAGCGGAGGTGCCCGGGGGCAGTACTTC. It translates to CASSSTSGGARGQYF.

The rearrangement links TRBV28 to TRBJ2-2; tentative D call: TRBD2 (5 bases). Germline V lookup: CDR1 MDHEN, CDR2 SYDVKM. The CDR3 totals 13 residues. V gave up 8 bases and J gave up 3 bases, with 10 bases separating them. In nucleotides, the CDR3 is TGTGCCAGCCGGACTCACGACACCGGGGAGCTGTTTTTT. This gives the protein CASRTHDTGELFF.

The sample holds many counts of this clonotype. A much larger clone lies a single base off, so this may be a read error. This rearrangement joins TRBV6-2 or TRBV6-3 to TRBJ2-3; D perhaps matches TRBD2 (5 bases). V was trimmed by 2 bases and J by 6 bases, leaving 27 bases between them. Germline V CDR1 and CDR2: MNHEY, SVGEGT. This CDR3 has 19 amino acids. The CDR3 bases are TGTGCCAGCAGTTACGAGAGCGGAAACGAACAAGGAAACACGGATACGCAGTATTTT. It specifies CASSYESGNEQGNTDTQYF.